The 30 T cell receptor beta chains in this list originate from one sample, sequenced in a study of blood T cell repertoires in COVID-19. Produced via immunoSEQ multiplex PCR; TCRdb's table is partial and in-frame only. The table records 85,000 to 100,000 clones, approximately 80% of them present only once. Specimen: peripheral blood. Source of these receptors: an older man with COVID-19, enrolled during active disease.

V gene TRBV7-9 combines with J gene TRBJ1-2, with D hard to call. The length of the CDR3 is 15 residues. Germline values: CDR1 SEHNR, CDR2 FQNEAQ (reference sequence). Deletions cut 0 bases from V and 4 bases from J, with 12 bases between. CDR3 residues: CASSLARAPTYGYTF. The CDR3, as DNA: TGTGCCAGCAGCTTAGCGAGGGCACCTACCTATGGCTACACCTTC. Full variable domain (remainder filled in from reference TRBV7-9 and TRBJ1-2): DTGVSQNPRHKITKRGQNVTFRCDPISEHNRLYWYRQTLGQGPEFLTYFQNEAQLEKSRLLSDRFSAERPKGSFSTLEIQRTEQGDSAMYLCASSLARAPTYGYTFGSGTRLTVV.

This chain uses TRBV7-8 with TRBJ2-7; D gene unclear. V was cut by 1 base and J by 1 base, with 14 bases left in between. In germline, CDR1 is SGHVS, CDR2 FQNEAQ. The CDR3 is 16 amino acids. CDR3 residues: CASSLGITALSYEQYF. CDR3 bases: TGTGCCAGCAGCTTAGGTATAACAGCCCTTTCCTACGAGCAGTACTTC. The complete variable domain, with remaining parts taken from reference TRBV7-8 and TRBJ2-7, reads GAGVSQSPRYKVAKRGQDVALRCDPISGHVSLFWYQQALGQGPEFLTYFQNEAQLDKSGLPSDRFFAERPEGSVSTLKIQRTQQEDSAVYLCASSLGITALSYEQYFGPGTRLTVT.

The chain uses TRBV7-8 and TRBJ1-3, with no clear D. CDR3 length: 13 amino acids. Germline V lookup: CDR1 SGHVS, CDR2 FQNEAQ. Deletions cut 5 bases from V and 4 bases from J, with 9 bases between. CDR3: CASSPGGGNTIYF. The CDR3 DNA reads TGTGCCAGCAGCCCGGGTGGAGGAAACACCATATATTTT. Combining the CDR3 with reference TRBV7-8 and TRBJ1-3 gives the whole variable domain GAGVSQSPRYKVAKRGQDVALRCDPISGHVSLFWYQQALGQGPEFLTYFQNEAQLDKSGLPSDRFFAERPEGSVSTLKIQRTQQEDSAVYLCASSPGGGNTIYFGEGSWLTVV.

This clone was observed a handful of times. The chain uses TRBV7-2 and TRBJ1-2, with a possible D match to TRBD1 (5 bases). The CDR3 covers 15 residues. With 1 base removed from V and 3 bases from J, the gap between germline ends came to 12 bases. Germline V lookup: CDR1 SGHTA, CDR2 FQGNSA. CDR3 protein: CASSLEQGEDYGYTF. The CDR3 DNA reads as TGTGCCAGCAGCTTAGAGCAGGGTGAGGACTATGGCTACACCTTC.

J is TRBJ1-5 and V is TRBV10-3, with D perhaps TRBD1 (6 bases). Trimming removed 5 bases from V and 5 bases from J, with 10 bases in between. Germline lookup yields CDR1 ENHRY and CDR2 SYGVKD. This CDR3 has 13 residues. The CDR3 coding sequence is TGTGCCATCAGTTCAAACAGGGATCAGCCCCAGCATTTT. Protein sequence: CAISSNRDQPQHF.

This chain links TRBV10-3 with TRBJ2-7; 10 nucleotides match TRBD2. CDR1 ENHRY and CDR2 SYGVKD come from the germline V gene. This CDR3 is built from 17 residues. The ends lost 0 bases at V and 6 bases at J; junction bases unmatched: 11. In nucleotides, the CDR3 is TGTGCCATCAGTGAGTCGGGGGCGGGACTAGCGCTCTCCGAGCAGTACTTC. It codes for CAISESGAGLALSEQYF.

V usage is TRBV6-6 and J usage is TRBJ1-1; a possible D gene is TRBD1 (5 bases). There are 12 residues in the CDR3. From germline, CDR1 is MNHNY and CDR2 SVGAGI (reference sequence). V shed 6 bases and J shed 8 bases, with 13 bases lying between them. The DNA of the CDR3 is TGTGCCAGCAGGTTTAGACAGCTCGAAGCTTTCTTT. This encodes CASRFRQLEAFF.

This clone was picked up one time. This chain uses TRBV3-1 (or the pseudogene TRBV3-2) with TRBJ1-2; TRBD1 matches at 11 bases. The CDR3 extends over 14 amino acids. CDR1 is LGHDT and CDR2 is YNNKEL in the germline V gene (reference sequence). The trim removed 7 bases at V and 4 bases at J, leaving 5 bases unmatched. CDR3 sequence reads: CASNPGQGAYGYTF. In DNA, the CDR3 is TGTGCCAGCAACCCTGGACAGGGGGCCTATGGCTACACCTTC.

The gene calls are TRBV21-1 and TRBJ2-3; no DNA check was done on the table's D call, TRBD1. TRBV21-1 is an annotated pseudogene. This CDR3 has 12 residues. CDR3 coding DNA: TGTGCCAGCAGCATATCCAGGGATACGCAGTATTTT. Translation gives CASSISRDTQYF.

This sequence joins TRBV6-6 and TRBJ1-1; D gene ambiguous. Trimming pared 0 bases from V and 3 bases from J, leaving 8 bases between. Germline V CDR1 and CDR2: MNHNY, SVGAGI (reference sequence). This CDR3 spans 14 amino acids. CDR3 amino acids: CASSYSGSYTEAFF. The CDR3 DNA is TGTGCCAGCAGTTACTCCGGGTCGTACACTGAAGCTTTCTTT.

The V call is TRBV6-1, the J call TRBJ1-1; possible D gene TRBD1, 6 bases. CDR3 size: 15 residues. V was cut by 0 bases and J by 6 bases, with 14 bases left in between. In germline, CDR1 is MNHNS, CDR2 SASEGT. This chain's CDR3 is CASSEARSGVAEAFF. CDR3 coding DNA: TGTGCCAGCAGTGAAGCGCGGTCAGGGGTTGCTGAAGCTTTCTTT.

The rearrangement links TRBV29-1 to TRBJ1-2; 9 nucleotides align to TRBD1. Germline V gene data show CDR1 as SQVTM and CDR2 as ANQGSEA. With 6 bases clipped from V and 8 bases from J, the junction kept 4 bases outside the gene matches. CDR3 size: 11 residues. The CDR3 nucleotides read TGCAGCGTGGGACAGGGAGACGGCTACACCTTC. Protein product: CSVGQGDGYTF.

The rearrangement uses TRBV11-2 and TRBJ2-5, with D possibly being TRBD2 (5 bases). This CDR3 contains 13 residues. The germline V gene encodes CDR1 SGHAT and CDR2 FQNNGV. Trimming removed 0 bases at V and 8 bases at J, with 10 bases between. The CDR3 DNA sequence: TGTGCCAGCAGCTTAGATAGGACTGCCACCCAGTACTTC. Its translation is CASSLDRTATQYF.

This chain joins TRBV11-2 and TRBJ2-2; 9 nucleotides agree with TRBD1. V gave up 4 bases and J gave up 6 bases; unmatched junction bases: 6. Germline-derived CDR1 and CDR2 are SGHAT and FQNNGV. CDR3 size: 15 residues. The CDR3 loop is CASSSSDRGSGELFF. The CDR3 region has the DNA TGTGCCAGCAGCTCAAGCGACAGGGGGTCCGGGGAGCTGTTTTTT.

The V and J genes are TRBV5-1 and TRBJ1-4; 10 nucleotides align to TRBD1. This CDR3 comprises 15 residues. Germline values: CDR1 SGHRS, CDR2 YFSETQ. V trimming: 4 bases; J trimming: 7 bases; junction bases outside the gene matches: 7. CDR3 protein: CASSLRTGGGEKLFF. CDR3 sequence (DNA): TGCGCCAGCAGCCTCCGGACAGGGGGAGGTGAAAAACTGTTTTTT.

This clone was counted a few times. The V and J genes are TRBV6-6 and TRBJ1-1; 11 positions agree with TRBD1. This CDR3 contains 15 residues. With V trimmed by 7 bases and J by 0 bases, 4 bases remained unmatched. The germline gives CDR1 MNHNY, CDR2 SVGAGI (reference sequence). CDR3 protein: CASTGTGGMNTEAFF. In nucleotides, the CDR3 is TGTGCCAGCACCGGGACAGGGGGTATGAACACTGAAGCTTTCTTT.

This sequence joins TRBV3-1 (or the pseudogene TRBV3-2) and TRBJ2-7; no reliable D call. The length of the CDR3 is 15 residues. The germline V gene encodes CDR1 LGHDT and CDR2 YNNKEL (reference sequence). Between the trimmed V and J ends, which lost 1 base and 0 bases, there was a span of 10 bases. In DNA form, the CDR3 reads TGTGCCAGCAGCCAAGGCCTACAGAGCTCCTACGAGCAGTACTTC. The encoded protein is CASSQGLQSSYEQYF.

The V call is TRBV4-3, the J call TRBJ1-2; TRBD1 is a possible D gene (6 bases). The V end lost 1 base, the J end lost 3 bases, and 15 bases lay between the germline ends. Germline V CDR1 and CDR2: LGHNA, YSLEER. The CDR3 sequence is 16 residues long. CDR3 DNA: TGCGCCAGCAGCCAAGTTTTAGAGGACAGCTACTATGGCTACACCTTC. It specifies CASSQVLEDSYYGYTF.

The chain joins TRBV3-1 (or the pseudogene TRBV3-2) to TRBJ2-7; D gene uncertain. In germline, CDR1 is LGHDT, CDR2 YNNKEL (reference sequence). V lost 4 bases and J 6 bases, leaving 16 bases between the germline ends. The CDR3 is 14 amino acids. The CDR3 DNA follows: TGTGCCAGCAGCCGGGCCAGCTCATTCCCCGAGCAGTACTTC. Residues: CASSRASSFPEQYF.

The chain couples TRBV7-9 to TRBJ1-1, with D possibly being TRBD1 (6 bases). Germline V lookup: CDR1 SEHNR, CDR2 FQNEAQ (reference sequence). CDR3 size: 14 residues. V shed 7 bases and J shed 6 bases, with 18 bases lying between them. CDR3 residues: CASNENRAGAEAFF. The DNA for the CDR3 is TGTGCCAGCAACGAGAACAGGGCGGGGGCTGAAGCTTTCTTT. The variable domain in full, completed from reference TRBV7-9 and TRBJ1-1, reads DTGVSQNPRHKITKRGQNVTFRCDPISEHNRLYWYRQTLGQGPEFLTYFQNEAQLEKSRLLSDRFSAERPKGSFSTLEIQRTEQGDSAMYLCASNENRAGAEAFFGQGTRLTVV.

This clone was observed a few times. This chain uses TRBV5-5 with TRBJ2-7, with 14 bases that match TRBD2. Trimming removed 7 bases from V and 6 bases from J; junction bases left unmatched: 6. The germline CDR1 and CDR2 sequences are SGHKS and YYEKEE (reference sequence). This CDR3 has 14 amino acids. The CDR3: CASRPGLAGVEQYF. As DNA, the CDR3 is TGTGCCAGCCGACCGGGACTAGCGGGAGTCGAGCAGTACTTC.

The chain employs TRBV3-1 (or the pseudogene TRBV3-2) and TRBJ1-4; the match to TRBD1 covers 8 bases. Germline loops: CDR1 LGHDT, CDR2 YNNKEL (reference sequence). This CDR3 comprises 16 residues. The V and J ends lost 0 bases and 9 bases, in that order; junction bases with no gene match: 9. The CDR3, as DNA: TGTGCCAGCAGCCAAGATTGGGCCAGGGGGCAAAAAAAACTGTTTTTT. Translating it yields CASSQDWARGQKKLFF.

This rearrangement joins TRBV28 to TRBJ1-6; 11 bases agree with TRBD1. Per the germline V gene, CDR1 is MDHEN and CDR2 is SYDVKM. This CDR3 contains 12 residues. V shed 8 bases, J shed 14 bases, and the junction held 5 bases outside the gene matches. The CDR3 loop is CASGQGAVALHF. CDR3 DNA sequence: TGTGCCAGCGGACAGGGGGCCGTGGCCCTCCACTTT.

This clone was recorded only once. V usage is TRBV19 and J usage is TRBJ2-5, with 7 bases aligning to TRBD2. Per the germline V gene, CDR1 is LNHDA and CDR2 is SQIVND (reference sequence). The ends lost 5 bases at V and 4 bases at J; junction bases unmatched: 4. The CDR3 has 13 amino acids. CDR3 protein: CASSRGVLETQYF. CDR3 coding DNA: TGTGCCAGTAGTCGGGGGGTTTTAGAGACCCAGTACTTC. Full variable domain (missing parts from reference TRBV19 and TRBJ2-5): DGGITQSPKYLFRKEGQNVTLSCEQNLNHDAMYWYRQDPGQGLRLIYYSQIVNDFQKGDIAEGYSVSREKKESFPLTVTSAQKNPTAFYLCASSRGVLETQYFGPGTRLLVL.

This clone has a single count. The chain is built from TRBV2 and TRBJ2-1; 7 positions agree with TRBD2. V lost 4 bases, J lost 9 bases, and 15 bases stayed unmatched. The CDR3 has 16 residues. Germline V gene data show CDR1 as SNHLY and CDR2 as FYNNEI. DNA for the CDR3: TGTGCCAGCAGTGTTCAACCGGGAGGTGGGGGTAGTGAGCAGTTCTTC. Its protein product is CASSVQPGGGGSEQFF.

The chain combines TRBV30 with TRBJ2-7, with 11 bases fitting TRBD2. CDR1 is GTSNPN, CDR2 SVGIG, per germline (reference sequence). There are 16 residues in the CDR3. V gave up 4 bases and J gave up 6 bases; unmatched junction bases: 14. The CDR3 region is CAWTLAGRLAGGEQYF. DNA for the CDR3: TGTGCCTGGACCCTGGCCGGCCGGCTAGCGGGAGGCGAGCAGTACTTC.

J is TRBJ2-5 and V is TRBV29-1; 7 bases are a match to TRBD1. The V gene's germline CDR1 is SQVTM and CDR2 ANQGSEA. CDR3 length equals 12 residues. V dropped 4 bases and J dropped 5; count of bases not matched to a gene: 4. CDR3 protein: CSVGKQGETQYF. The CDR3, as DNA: TGCAGCGTTGGCAAACAGGGGGAGACCCAGTACTTC.

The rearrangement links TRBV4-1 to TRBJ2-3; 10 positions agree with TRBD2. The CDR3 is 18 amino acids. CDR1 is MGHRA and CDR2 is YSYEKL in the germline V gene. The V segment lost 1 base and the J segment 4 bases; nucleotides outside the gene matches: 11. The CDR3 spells CASSQVSITSGAADTQYF. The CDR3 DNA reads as TGCGCCAGCAGCCAAGTTTCAATCACTAGCGGGGCCGCAGATACGCAGTATTTT.

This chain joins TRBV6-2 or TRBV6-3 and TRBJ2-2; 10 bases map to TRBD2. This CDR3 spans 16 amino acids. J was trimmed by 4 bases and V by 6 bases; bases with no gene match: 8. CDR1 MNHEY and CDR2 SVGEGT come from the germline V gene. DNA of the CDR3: TGTGCCAGCAGCCAACATAGCGGGGGGAGCACCGGGGAGCTGTTTTTT. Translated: CASSQHSGGSTGELFF.

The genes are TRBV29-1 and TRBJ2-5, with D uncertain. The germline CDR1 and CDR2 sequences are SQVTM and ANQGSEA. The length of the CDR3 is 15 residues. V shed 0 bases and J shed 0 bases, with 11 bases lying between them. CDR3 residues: CSVEDPLSNQETQYF. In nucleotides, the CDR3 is TGCAGCGTTGAAGATCCTCTCAGTAACCAAGAGACCCAGTACTTC.